Following are 27 T cell receptor beta chains from one sample sequenced in a study of CD8 T cells in Susac syndrome. With random hexamers, reverse transcription was performed on roughly 0.5 to 1 ug of RNA. Via MiXCR, TCRdb re-called the immunoSEQ multiplex PCR reads, giving one row per CDR3 protein. The sample holds 250,000 or so distinct CDR3 sequences; over 85% are singletons and the top ten take about 0.07%. The sequenced material came from CD4+ T cells from PBMCs. These receptors were collected from a human donor with multiple sclerosis.

The CDR3 nucleotides are TGTGCCAGTAAGGACAGGGCCTCCTACGAGCAGTACTTC. It translates to CASKDRASYEQYF. This rearrangement joins TRBV19 to TRBJ2-7, with 8 bases lining up with TRBD1. CDR3 length: 13 residues. V lost 7 bases and J lost 0; bases outside the gene matches: 2. The germline gives CDR1 LNHDA, CDR2 SQIVND (reference sequence).

V gene TRBV5-1 combines with J gene TRBJ2-7; D is ambiguous. CDR3 size: 13 residues. Germline values: CDR1 SGHRS, CDR2 YFSETQ. The V end was cut by 0 bases, the J end by 5 bases, with 9 bases between. CDR3 amino acids: CASSLGVENEQYF. The CDR3, as DNA: TGCGCCAGCAGCTTGGGGGTGGAGAACGAGCAGTACTTC.

This chain links TRBV25-1 with TRBJ2-5; no clear D gene. Trimming took 2 bases from V and 5 from J, leaving 12 bases between them. Per germline, CDR1 MGHDK and CDR2 SYGVNS. CDR3 length: 14 residues. The CDR3 bases are TGTGCCAGCAGTGAAGAGGCTAGAAGCGAGACCCAGTACTTC. Translating gives CASSEEARSETQYF.

The chain couples TRBV10-3 to TRBJ1-5; D is unclear. The germline V gene encodes CDR1 ENHRY and CDR2 SYGVKD. V was cut by 0 bases and J by 6 bases, with 12 bases left in between. The CDR3 covers 15 residues. The CDR3 coding sequence is TGTGCCATCAGTGAGTCCCCTCCAGACGGTCAGCCCCAGCATTTT. Translated, it gives CAISESPPDGQPQHF.

V gene TRBV29-1 combines with J gene TRBJ2-2; D is ambiguous. With 7 bases removed from V and 8 bases from J, the gap between germline ends came to 14 bases. CDR1 and CDR2 from the germline V gene are SQVTM and ANQGSEA. The CDR3 consists of 12 residues. CDR3: CSAEDAPGELFF. In nucleotides, the CDR3 is TGCAGCGCTGAGGACGCGCCGGGGGAGCTGTTTTTT.

The V and J genes are TRBV23-1 and TRBJ2-1; D call uncertain. TRBV23-1 is an ORF for which the function is uncertain. Trimming shortened V by 3 bases and J by 7 bases, and 22 bases separated the two germline ends. The CDR3 is made up of 17 amino acids. CDR3 in DNA: TGCGCCAGCAGTCAGCACACGGCCCTCCTTCAGGAGAATGAGCAGTTCTTC. Its protein product is CASSQHTALLQENEQFF.

This clonotype was seen just once. The chain combines TRBV2 with TRBJ2-7, with TRBD2 matching 10 bases. The V and J ends lost 0 bases and 6 bases, in that order; junction bases with no gene match: 11. From germline, CDR1 is SNHLY and CDR2 FYNNEI. This CDR3 is built from 17 residues. The CDR3 protein is CASSEADTSGKRGEQYV. CDR3 coding DNA: TGTGCCAGCAGTGAAGCCGACACTAGCGGGAAGCGTGGCGAGCAGTACGTC.

The chain recombines TRBV12-3 or TRBV12-4 with TRBJ1-1; D remains unclear. Trimming took off 6 bases at V and 0 bases at J, with 11 bases between the two ends. The CDR3 covers 14 residues. CDR3 sequence (DNA): TGTGCCAGCAGCTCGAGTATTTTGAACACTGAAGCTTTCTTT. Residues: CASSSSILNTEAFF.

This rearrangement joins TRBV20-1 to TRBJ1-2; D is undetermined. Germline CDR1 and CDR2: DFQATT and SNEGSKA (reference sequence). V was pared by 1 base and J by 8 bases, with 5 bases between. The CDR3 sequence is 10 residues long. The CDR3 sequence: CSARVFGYTF. The CDR3 nucleotides read TGCAGTGCTAGAGTCTTCGGCTACACCTTC.

The chain uses TRBV3-1 and TRBJ2-5, with D perhaps matching TRBD2 (6 bases). The germline V gene encodes CDR1 LGHDT and CDR2 YNNKEL (reference sequence). The germline V and J ends were trimmed by 1 base and 3 bases, with 15 bases remaining between them. The CDR3 totals 16 residues. This chain's CDR3 is CASSQGPGELEETQYF. The DNA of the CDR3 is TGTGCCAGCAGCCAAGGTCCGGGAGAGTTGGAAGAGACCCAGTACTTC.

V usage is TRBV3-1 and J usage is TRBJ2-5, with 8 bases matching TRBD1. Trimming cost V 1 base and J 1 base; bases outside gene matches: 2. CDR3 size: 15 residues. Germline V lookup: CDR1 LGHDT, CDR2 YNNKEL (reference sequence). CDR3 nucleotides: TGTGCCAGCAGCCAAGGTACAGGGGGCCAAGAGACCCAGTACTTC. Amino acids: CASSQGTGGQETQYF.

CDR3 protein: CASSMDSGWTDTQYF. CDR3 in DNA: TGTGCCAGTAGTATGGACAGTGGATGGACAGATACGCAGTATTTT. This sequence joins TRBV19 and TRBJ2-3, with D possibly being TRBD1 (6 bases). The V gene's germline CDR1 is LNHDA and CDR2 SQIVND (reference sequence). The CDR3 runs to 15 residues. Trimming shortened V by 3 bases and J by 3 bases, and 13 bases separated the two germline ends.

The gene calls are TRBV5-4 and TRBJ2-4; D remains unclear. The germline CDR1 and CDR2 sequences are SGHNT and YYREEE (reference sequence). V was shortened by 2 bases and J by 7 bases, with 13 bases between the two germline ends. The CDR3 contains 14 residues. CDR3: CASSFDYGRNIQYF. In nucleotides, the CDR3 is TGTGCCAGCAGCTTTGATTACGGGCGGAACATTCAGTACTTC.

The CDR3 protein is CASTGSGGNSYNEQFF. The CDR3 nucleotides read TGTGCCAGCACTGGTAGCGGGGGAAACTCCTACAATGAGCAGTTCTTC. The V call is TRBV6-1, the J call TRBJ2-1, with TRBD2 matching 9 bases. With V trimmed by 7 bases and J by 0 bases, 7 bases remained unmatched. CDR3 length: 16 residues. The germline gives CDR1 MNHNS, CDR2 SASEGT.

The chain recombines TRBV30 with TRBJ1-5; no clear D. The germline V gene has CDR1 GTSNPN and CDR2 SVGIG (reference sequence). The CDR3 has 13 residues. The V and J ends lost 8 bases and 5 bases respectively, with 16 bases between them. The CDR3 nucleotides are TGTGCCCGGGCGGGAGGGATGGATCAGCCCCAGCATTTT. Protein sequence: CARAGGMDQPQHF.

This clonotype has just a few counts. This sequence joins TRBV7-9 and TRBJ1-5; no reliable D call. Per germline, CDR1 SEHNR and CDR2 FQNEAQ (reference sequence). Trimming took off 1 base at V and 1 base at J, with 5 bases between the two ends. The CDR3 length is 14 residues. CDR3 amino acids: CASSLVGSNQPQHF. The CDR3 coding sequence is TGTGCCAGCAGCTTAGTTGGCAGCAATCAGCCCCAGCATTTT.

The chain uses TRBV20-1 and TRBJ2-3; 7 bases map to TRBD2. J was trimmed by 1 base and V by 3 bases; bases with no gene match: 7. Germline assignment: CDR1 DFQATT and CDR2 SNEGSKA (reference sequence). CDR3 length: 15 residues. The CDR3 DNA reads as TGCAGTGCTAGCCCAGCGGGGTTGGGCACAGATACGCAGTATTTT. Amino acid sequence: CSASPAGLGTDTQYF.

The V gene is TRBV11-2, the J gene TRBJ1-3, with TRBD1 identical over 7 bases. The V and J ends lost 2 bases and 0 bases, in that order; junction bases with no gene match: 4. Germline CDR1 reads SGHAT; CDR2 reads FQNNGV. This CDR3 has 16 amino acids. DNA of the CDR3: TGTGCCAGCAGCTTACAGGGACAGAACTCTGGAAACACCATATATTTT. It is translated as CASSLQGQNSGNTIYF.

This chain connects TRBV30 to TRBJ1-2, with D unresolved. Germline CDR1 reads GTSNPN; CDR2 reads SVGIG (reference sequence). Trimming left V 5 bases short and J 11 bases short, with 6 bases between. This CDR3 has 8 amino acids. CDR3 bases: TGTGCCTGGGGAGGATACACCTTC. Translated: CAWGGYTF.

This chain links TRBV10-3 with TRBJ1-5; unclear D gene. CDR1 is ENHRY and CDR2 is SYGVKD in the germline V gene. V dropped 7 bases and J dropped 3 bases, with 13 bases sitting between them. CDR3 size: 14 residues. DNA for the CDR3: TGTGCCATCACGGCCAGCTGGGACAATCAGCCCCAGCATTTT. Translating it yields CAITASWDNQPQHF.

The rearrangement links TRBV15 to TRBJ1-2, with 7 bases lining up with TRBD1. Germline V gene lookup returns CDR1 LNHNV and CDR2 YYDKDF (reference sequence). V lost 4 bases and J lost 8; bases outside the gene matches: 19. The CDR3 is 17 amino acids. The CDR3: CATSTPPPTGTSNGYTF. The CDR3 nucleotides read TGTGCCACCAGCACTCCCCCCCCGACAGGGACATCTAACGGCTACACCTTC.

This rearrangement joins TRBV24-1 to TRBJ2-3; 8 bases fit TRBD2. Germline lookup yields CDR1 KGHDR and CDR2 SFDVKD. This CDR3 has 14 amino acids. V was pared by 4 bases and J by 5 bases, with 4 bases of the junction left unmatched. The CDR3 coding sequence is TGTGCCACCAGTGACAGCGGGAGAGGAGATACGCAGTATTTT. Protein product: CATSDSGRGDTQYF.

V and J are TRBV11-2 and TRBJ1-1, with a weak D call TRBD1 (5 bases). Germline CDR1 and CDR2: SGHAT and FQNNGV. CDR3 length: 13 amino acids. Trimming pared 5 bases from V and 7 bases from J, leaving 14 bases between. The CDR3 sequence is CASSRWGEVEAFF. CDR3 nucleotides: TGTGCCAGCAGCCGTTGGGGGGAAGTTGAAGCTTTCTTT.

A few counts support this clonotype. This chain connects TRBV24-1 to TRBJ2-1, with no clear D. The CDR3 covers 12 residues. Germline V gene sequence: CDR1 KGHDR, CDR2 SFDVKD. Trimming removed 2 bases from V and 9 bases from J, with 7 bases in between. The CDR3 reads CATSDSGSEQFF. DNA for the CDR3: TGTGCCACCAGTGATTCGGGTAGTGAGCAGTTCTTC.

J is TRBJ1-1 and V is TRBV4-1; D might be TRBD1 (6 bases). Trimming stripped 1 base from V and 5 bases from J, with 14 bases between. Germline lookup yields CDR1 MGHRA and CDR2 YSYEKL. This CDR3 spans 15 amino acids. The CDR3 is CASSQGLGAITEAFF. For the CDR3, the DNA is TGCGCCAGCAGCCAAGGCCTGGGGGCGATTACTGAAGCTTTCTTT.

This clonotype was seen a few times. At one of its ends the junction is not consistent with the germline gene, which may arise from a read error. This chain links TRBV5-1 with TRBJ1-5; D is uncertain. The V gene's germline CDR1 is SGHRS and CDR2 YFSETQ. The CDR3 consists of 14 residues. This CDR3 is CASSLEGSNQPQHF. In nucleotides, the CDR3 is TGTGCCAGCAGTTTGGAGGGTAGCAATCAGCCCCAGCATTTT. Drawing the rest from reference TRBV5-1 and TRBJ1-5, the complete variable domain is KAGVTQTPRYLIKTRGQQVTLSCSPISGHRSVSWYQQTPGQGLQFLFEYFSETQRNKGNFPGRFSGRQFSNSRSEMNVSTLELGDSALYLCASSLEGSNQPQHFGDGTRLSIL.

This clonotype occurred a few times. The CDR3 DNA is TGTGCCAGCTCACCGGGGACTAGCGGGGCACAAGAGACCCAGTACTTC. It is translated as CASSPGTSGAQETQYF. The rearrangement uses TRBV18 and TRBJ2-5; 13 bases are shared with TRBD2. V lost 3 bases and J lost 2; bases outside the gene matches: 3. This CDR3 has 16 residues. Germline CDR1 KGHSH, CDR2 LQKENI.